This TCR beta chain was captured in a study of human T cells and chemical hapten exposure. About the research overall: Patches that contained 0.01% DPC were applied to the upper back and read at 6 days. Alopecia areata, totalis or universalis was found in mostly female patients. Small differences in pooled library volume mainly drove the variation in TCR yields per sample.

This clonotype was counted a few times. Antigen unknown. CDR3 size: 15 residues. Germline assignment: CDR1 DFQATT and CDR2 SNEGSKA (reference sequence). V lost 3 bases to trimming and J lost 1 base; unmatched junction nucleotides: 5. Study-level results: It was expanded TCRs that formed significantly more large CDR3 similarity clusters than controls did.

The time point here: patch test 3, about 24 weeks after DPC sensitization. As to treatment: therapeutic diphenylcyclopropenone sensitization with weekly scalp DPC. One entry per CDR3 protein results from TCRdb running MiXCR on the RACE reads. The repertoire includes about 84,000 distinct CDR3 sequences, under 14% of them detected once, and about 3.5% sits in the top ten. The chain couples TRBV20-1 to TRBJ2-2; the match to TRBD2 covers 7 bases. Specimen: whole blood, collected in connection with sensitization to the hapten diphenylcyclopropenone (DPC). The TCR was taken from a woman aged 45-65 years with alopecia areata. Some clones in this sample may be carry-over from other donors' samples. The CDR3 bases are TGCAGTGCTAGTACCCGGGGGGTGAACACCGGGGAGCTGTTTTTT. This gives the protein CSASTRGVNTGELFF.